The next 3 T cell receptor beta chains were all read from a single sample in a study of CD8+CD57+ T cells in acquired aplastic anemia. Genomic DNA, serving as template, underwent TCR beta VDJ and CDR3 profiling. TCRdb reprocessed the reads via MiXCR and lists one record per CDR3 protein. This sample carries 400,000 to 500,000 distinct CDR3 sequences, about 70% of them seen once, and the ten largest clones take 3.5% to 4.5%. The specimen was sorted CD4+, CD8+, or CD8+CD57+ T cells (not recorded which) from PBMCs. These TCRs come from a human donor in good health, serving as a control.

This clonotype has just one count. Here the CDR3 omits its conserved ending phenylalanine or tryptophan, so a read error is the likely source. Because the CDR3's place on the DNA is in doubt, the DNA is left out and the CDR3 is given as listed by TCRdb. The chain links TRBV29-1 to TRBJ1-2; the tabulated D call, TRBD1, remains unverified against the DNA. CDR1 and CDR2 from the germline V gene are SQVTM and ANQGSEA. The CDR3 adds up to 13 amino acids, both ends counted. The CDR3 reads CSVAAGQGTGGTS.

About this clonotype: This CDR3 is missing its conserved last phenylalanine or tryptophan, likely due to a read error. The limits of the CDR3 on the DNA are not certain, so only TCRdb's listed CDR3 is given. The V call is TRBV7-8, the J call TRBJ1-5; the listed D gene, TRBD1, was not tested against the DNA. Germline values: CDR1 SGHVS, CDR2 FQNEAQ. The CDR3 is 13 amino acids in total, end residues counted. The chain's CDR3 is CASSSYDSYQETQ.

This clonotype appeared a few times. The V and J genes are TRBV29-1 and TRBJ1-1, with unresolved D. The CDR3 consists of 13 residues. The ends were cut back, 7 bases at V and 1 base at J, with 13 bases in the middle. Germline loops: CDR1 SQVTM, CDR2 ANQGSEA. The CDR3 DNA is TGCAGCGCCGCGGAGCTAACGAACACTGAAGCTTTCTTT. Amino acid sequence: CSAAELTNTEAFF.